Presented here are 5 T cell receptor beta chains from one specimen sequenced in a study of CD8 T cells in ankylosing spondylitis. TCRdb redid the calling of the 5' RACE reads with MiXCR, one entry per CDR3 protein. The table includes 200,000 to 300,000 distinct CDR3 sequences, under 12% detected once. Sequencing was performed on blood, either unsorted or a sorted T cell fraction (not recorded which). Receptors were obtained from a male donor with ankylosing spondylitis or in good health (not recorded which).

Only a few counts were recorded for this clonotype. For the CDR3, the DNA is TGTGCCAGCAGCTTCAGGGGCGGCGGCTACACCTTC. Its protein product is CASSFRGGGYTF. The V call is TRBV7-2, the J call TRBJ1-2; D perhaps matches TRBD1 (6 bases). V was clipped by 3 bases and J by 8 bases, with 10 bases between them. The CDR3 runs 12 residues. From germline, CDR1 is SGHTA and CDR2 FQGNSA.

This chain links TRBV7-9 with TRBJ2-7; D remains unclear. With 6 bases removed from V and 0 bases from J, the gap between germline ends came to 6 bases. The germline gives CDR1 SEHNR, CDR2 FQNEAQ (reference sequence). This CDR3 region has 12 residues. The CDR3 spells CASSIGSYEQYF. The CDR3 coding sequence is TGTGCCAGCAGTATTGGCTCCTACGAGCAGTACTTC.

This chain uses TRBV12-3 or TRBV12-4 with TRBJ2-5, with D hard to call. This CDR3 is built from 14 residues. The V and J ends lost 3 bases and 5 bases respectively, with 13 bases between them. CDR3 protein: CASSFRTLGETQYF. For the CDR3, the DNA is TGTGCCAGCAGTTTCCGAACTCTAGGGGAGACCCAGTACTTC.

The chain recombines TRBV5-1 with TRBJ1-6, with D unresolved. The CDR3 covers 14 residues. Trimming took off 4 bases at V and 7 bases at J, with 12 bases between the two ends. Germline lookup yields CDR1 SGHRS and CDR2 YFSETQ. CDR3 region: CASSPAEVNSPLHF. In nucleotides, the CDR3 is TGCGCCAGCAGCCCCGCAGAAGTAAATTCACCCCTCCACTTT.

This clonotype was recorded at least ten times. The chain links TRBV21-1 to TRBJ1-4. TRBV21-1 is marked as a pseudogene. This CDR3 comprises 15 residues. The CDR3 DNA follows: TGTGCCAGCAGCAAAGAGGACCCAACTAATGAAAAACTGTTTTTT. Encoded protein: CASSKEDPTNEKLFF.